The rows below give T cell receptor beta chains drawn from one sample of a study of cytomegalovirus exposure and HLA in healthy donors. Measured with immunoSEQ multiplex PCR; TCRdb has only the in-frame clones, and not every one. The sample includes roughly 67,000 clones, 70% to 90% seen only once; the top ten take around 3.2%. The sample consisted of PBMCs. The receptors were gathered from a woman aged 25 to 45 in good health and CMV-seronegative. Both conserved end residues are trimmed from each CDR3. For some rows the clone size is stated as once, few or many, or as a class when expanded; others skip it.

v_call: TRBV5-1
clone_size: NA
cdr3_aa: ASSPYPGGSAGINTDTQY

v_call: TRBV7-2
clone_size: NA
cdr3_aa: ASSLVWVGQNYGYT

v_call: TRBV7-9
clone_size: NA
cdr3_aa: ASSFADYNSPLH

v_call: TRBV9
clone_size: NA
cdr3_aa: ASGGGPSTDTQY

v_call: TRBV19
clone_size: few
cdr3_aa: ASSGGQGYETQY

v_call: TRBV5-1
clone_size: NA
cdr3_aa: ASSLTQSSGNTIY

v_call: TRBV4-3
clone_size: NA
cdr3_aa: ASSQGPPGDEQF

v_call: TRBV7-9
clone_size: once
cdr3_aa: ASSITYEQY

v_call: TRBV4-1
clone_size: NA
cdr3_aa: ASSQDGAYEQY

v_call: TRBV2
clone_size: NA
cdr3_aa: ASSDERALNQPQH

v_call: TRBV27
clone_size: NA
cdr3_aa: ASSFSPWGTENYGYT

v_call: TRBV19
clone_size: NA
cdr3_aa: ASRAEVPNTEAF

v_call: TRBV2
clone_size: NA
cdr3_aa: ASSTGYEQY

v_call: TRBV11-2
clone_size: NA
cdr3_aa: ASLPGTGNTGELF

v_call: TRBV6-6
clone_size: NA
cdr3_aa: ASSYGGGAGEQY

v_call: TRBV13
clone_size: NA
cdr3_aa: ASSPDRGKAF

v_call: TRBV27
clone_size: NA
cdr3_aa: ASSLTRGGLDTQY

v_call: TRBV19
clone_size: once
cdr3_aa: ASINAPLNTEAF

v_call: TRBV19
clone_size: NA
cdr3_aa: ASTDTYYEQY

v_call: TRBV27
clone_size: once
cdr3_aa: ASKATGTGSSYEQY

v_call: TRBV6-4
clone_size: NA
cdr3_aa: ASRPGLSNSPLH

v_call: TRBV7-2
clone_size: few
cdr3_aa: ASSRDRLTEAF

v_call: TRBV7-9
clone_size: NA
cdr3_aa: ASGTGRDNQPQH

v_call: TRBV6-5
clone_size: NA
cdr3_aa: ASRGQGGVYGYT

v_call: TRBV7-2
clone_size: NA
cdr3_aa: ASSLWTGRDTEAF

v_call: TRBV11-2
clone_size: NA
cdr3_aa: ASSPTTRGWNSPLH

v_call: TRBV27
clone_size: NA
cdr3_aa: ASSRIYRGQGVNTEAF

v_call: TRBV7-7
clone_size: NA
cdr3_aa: ASSLDGTGDPPETQY

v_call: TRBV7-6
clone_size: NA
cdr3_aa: ASSLGQGDYGYT

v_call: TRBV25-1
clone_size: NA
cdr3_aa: ASSRQNYGYT

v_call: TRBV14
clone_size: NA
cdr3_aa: ASSRTSGAFEQY

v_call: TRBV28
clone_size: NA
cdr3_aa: ASSFLSSGGTDTQY

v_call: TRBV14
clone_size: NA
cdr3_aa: ASSRQPNTEAF

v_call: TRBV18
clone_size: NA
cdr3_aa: ASSVGQGARAYTEAF

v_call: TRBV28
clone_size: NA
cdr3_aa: ASRPGQGARGANVLT

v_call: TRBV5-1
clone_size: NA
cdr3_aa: ASSSYEAGNTIY

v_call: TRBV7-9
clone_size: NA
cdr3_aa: ASSVRQGWDEQF

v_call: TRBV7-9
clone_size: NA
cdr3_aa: ASSRSGLHNQPQH

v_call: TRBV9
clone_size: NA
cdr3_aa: ASSPRMTTGELF

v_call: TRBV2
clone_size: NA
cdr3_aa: ASGQGLRQPQH

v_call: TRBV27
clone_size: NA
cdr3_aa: ASSKGHLYEQY

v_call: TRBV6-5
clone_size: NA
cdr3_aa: ASSYSLISDEQY